The text below deals with one TCR beta chain. The data stem from a study of patients and donors after allogeneic stem cell transplantation. TCRdb reprocessed the RT-PCR reads via MiXCR and lists one record per CDR3 protein. The sample comprises over 350,000 distinct CDR3 sequences, 16% of which are singletons, and around 7.9% rests with the top ten. Sequences were obtained from blood, either unsorted or a sorted T cell fraction (not recorded which). The receptor was isolated from a human donor who was either an allogeneic HSCT recipient or a stem cell or donor lymphocyte infusion donor (not recorded which). It is not recorded whose cells these are; they may come from a transplant donor.

In DNA, the CDR3 is TGCAGCGGGAGACAGGGCGGGACTGAAGCTTTCTTT. Translation: CSGRQGGTEAFF. The chain couples TRBV29-1 to TRBJ1-1, with 7 bases fitting TRBD1. The V segment lost 7 bases and the J segment 5 bases; nucleotides outside the gene matches: 7. Germline assignment: CDR1 SQVTM and CDR2 ANQGSEA. The CDR3 consists of 12 residues. Full variable domain (outside the CDR3, taken from reference TRBV29-1 and TRBJ1-1): SAVISQKPSRDICQRGTSLTIQCQVDSQVTMMFWYRQQPGQSLTLIATANQGSEATYESGFVIDKFPISRPNLTFSTLTVSNMSPEDSSIYLCSGRQGGTEAFFGQGTRLTVV.